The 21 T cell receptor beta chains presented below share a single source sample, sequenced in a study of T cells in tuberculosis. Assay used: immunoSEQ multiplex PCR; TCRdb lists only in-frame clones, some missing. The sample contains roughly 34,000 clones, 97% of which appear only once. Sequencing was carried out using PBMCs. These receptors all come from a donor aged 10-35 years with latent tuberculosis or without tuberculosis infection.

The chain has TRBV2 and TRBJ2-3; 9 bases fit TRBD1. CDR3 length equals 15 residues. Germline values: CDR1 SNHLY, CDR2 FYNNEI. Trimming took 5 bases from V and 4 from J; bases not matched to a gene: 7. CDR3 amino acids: CASSLQGAGADTQYF. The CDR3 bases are TGTGCCAGCAGTTTACAGGGGGCTGGGGCAGATACGCAGTATTTT.

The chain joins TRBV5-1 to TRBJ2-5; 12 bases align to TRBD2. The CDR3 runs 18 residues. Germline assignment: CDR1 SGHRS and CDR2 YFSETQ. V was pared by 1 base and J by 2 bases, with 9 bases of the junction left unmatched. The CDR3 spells CASSLNSLAGGGQETQYF. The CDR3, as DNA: TGCGCCAGCAGCTTGAATTCCCTAGCGGGAGGGGGTCAAGAGACCCAGTACTTC.

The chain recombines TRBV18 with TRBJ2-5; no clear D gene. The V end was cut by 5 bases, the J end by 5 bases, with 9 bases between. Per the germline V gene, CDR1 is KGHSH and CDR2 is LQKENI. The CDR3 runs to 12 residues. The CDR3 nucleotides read TGTGCCAGCTCAAGCTTTCGGGAGACCCAGTACTTC. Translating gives CASSSFRETQYF.

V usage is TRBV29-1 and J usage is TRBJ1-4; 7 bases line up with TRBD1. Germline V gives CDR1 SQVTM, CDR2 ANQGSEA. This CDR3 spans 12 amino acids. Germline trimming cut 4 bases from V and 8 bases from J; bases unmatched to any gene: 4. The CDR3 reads CSVAGTAEKLFF. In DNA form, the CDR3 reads TGCAGCGTTGCCGGGACAGCAGAAAAACTGTTTTTT.

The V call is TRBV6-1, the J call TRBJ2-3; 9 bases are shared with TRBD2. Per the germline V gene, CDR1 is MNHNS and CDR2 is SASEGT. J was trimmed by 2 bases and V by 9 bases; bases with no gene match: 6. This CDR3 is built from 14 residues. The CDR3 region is CASIAGDTTDTQYF. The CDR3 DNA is TGTGCCAGTATAGCGGGAGATACCACAGATACGCAGTATTTT.

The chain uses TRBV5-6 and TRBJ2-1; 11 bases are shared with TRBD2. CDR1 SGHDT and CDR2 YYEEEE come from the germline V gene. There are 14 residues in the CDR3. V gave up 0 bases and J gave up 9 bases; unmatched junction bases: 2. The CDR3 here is CASSLGLAGSEQFF. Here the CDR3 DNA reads TGTGCCAGCAGCTTGGGACTAGCGGGAAGTGAGCAGTTCTTC.

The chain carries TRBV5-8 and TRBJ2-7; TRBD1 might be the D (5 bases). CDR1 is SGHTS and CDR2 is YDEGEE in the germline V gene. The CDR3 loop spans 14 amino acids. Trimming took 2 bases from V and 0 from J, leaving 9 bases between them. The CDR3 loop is CASSFRTLSYEQYF. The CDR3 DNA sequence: TGTGCCAGCAGCTTTCGGACACTCTCCTACGAGCAGTACTTC. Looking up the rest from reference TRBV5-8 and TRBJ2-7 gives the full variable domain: EAGVTQSPTHLIKTRGQQATLRCSPISGHTSVYWYQQALGLGLQFLLWYDEGEERNRGNFPPRFSGRQFPNYSSELNVNALELEDSALYLCASSFRTLSYEQYFGPGTRLTVT.

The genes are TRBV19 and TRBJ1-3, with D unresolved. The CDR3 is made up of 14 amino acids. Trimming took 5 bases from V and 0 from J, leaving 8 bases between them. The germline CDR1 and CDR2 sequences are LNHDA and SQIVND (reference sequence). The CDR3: CASSFGVSGNTIYF. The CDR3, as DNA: TGTGCCAGTAGTTTCGGTGTCTCTGGAAACACCATATATTTT. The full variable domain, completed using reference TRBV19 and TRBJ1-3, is DGGITQSPKYLFRKEGQNVTLSCEQNLNHDAMYWYRQDPGQGLRLIYYSQIVNDFQKGDIAEGYSVSREKKESFPLTVTSAQKNPTAFYLCASSFGVSGNTIYFGEGSWLTVV.

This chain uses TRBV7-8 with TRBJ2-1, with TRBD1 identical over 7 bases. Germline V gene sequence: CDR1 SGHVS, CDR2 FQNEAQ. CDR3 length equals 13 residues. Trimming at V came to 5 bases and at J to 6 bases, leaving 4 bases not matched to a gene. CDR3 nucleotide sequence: TGTGCCAGCAGCATCACAGGGGTCAATGAGCAGTTCTTC. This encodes CASSITGVNEQFF. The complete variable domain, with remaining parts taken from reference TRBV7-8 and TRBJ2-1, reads GAGVSQSPRYKVAKRGQDVALRCDPISGHVSLFWYQQALGQGPEFLTYFQNEAQLDKSGLPSDRFFAERPEGSVSTLKIQRTQQEDSAVYLCASSITGVNEQFFGPGTRLTVL.

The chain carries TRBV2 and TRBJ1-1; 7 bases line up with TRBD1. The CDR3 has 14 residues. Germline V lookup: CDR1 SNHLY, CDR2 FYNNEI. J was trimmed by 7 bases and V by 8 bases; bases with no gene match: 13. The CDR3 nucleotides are TGTGCCAGCCGGTCGGGACAGACTTTGGGTGAAGCTTTCTTT. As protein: CASRSGQTLGEAFF.

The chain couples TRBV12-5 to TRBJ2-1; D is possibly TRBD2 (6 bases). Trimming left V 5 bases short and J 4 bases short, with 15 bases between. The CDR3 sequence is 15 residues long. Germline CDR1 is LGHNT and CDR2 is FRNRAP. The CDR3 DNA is TGTGCTAGTGGTCATGTCGGGGGAAATTACAATGAGCAGTTCTTC. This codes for CASGHVGGNYNEQFF.

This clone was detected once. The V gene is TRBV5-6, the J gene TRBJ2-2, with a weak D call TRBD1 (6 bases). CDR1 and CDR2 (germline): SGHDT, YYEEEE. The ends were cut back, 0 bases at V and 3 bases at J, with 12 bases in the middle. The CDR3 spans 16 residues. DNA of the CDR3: TGTGCCAGCAGCTTGGGCCAGGGGTGGTACACCGGGGAGCTGTTTTTT. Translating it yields CASSLGQGWYTGELFF.

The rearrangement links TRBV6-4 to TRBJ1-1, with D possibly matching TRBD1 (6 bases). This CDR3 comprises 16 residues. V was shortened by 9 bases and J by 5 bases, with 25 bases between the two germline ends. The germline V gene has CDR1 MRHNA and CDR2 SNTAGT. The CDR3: CARRVGTTLVHTEAFF. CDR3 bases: TGTGCCAGGAGGGTCGGGACAACGCTGGTACATACTGAAGCTTTCTTT.

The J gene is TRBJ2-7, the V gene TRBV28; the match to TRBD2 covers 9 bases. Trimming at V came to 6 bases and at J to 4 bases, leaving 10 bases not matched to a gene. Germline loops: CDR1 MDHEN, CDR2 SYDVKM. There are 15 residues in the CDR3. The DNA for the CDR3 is TGTGCCAGCAGCCCTCGGACTAGCGCTCTTTACGAGCAGTACTTC. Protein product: CASSPRTSALYEQYF.

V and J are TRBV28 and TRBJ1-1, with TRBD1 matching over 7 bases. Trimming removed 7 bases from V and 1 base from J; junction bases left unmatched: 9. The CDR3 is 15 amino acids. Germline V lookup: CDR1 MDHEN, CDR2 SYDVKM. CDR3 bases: TGTGCCAGCAAGGGGGCAAAGGAGAGGAACACTGAAGCTTTCTTT. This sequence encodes CASKGAKERNTEAFF.

In nucleotides, the CDR3 is TGTGCCAGCAGCGAGGGGACAGGCGGCCTTCTACGCACAGATACGCAGTATTTT. As protein: CASSEGTGGLLRTDTQYF. The rearrangement links TRBV9 to TRBJ2-3; 8 bases are shared with TRBD1. V lost 3 bases and J lost 1; bases outside the gene matches: 13. Germline values: CDR1 SGDLS, CDR2 YYNGEE. There are 18 residues in the CDR3.

CDR3 region: CASTQPGQGYTEAFF. The DNA of the CDR3 is TGTGCCAGCACCCAACCGGGACAGGGATACACTGAAGCTTTCTTT. The J gene is TRBJ1-1, the V gene TRBV6-6, with 9 positions matching TRBD1. The CDR3 runs to 15 residues. CDR1 and CDR2 (germline): MNHNY, SVGAGI (reference sequence). Unmatched junction bases numbered 9, after V lost 7 bases and J lost 3 bases.

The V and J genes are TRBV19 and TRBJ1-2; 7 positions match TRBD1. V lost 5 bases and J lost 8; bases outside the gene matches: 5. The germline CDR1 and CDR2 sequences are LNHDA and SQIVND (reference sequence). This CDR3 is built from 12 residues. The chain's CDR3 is CASSHRGIGYTF. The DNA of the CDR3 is TGTGCCAGTAGTCACAGGGGTATAGGCTACACCTTC.

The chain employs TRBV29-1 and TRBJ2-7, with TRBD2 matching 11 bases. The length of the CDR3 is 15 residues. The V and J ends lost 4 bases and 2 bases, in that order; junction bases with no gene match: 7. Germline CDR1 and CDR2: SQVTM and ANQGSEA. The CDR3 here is CSVVLPSGGTYEQYF. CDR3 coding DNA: TGCAGCGTTGTTCTTCCTAGCGGGGGGACCTACGAGCAGTACTTC.

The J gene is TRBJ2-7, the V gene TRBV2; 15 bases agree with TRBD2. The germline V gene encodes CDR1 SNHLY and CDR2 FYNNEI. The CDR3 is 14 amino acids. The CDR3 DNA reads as TGTGCCAGCAGTCGGACCGGGACTAGCGGGAGGTCTAACGTC. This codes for CASSRTGTSGRSNV.

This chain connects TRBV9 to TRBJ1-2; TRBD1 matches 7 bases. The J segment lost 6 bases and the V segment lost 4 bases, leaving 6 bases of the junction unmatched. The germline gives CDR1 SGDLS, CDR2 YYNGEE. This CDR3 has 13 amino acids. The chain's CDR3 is CASSPRQGNGYTF. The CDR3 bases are TGTGCCAGCAGCCCGAGACAGGGCAATGGCTACACCTTC.